This paragraph reports one TCR beta chain. This record comes from a study of OX40 agonist ivuxolimab in advanced cancers. Whole-study context: Of mixed ages from about 23 to 85 and averaging roughly 64 years, the group was almost 85% male. One hepatocellular carcinoma and a couple of cutaneous melanoma patients partially responded.

Repertoires were generated with immunoSEQ multiplex PCR, while TCRdb's copy carries only in-frame clones and drops some. The sample records 70,000 to 75,000 clones, roughly four fifths being singletons. V dropped 8 bases and J dropped 11 bases, with 21 bases sitting between them. The germline CDR1 and CDR2 sequences are MNHNS and SASEGT. The length of the CDR3 is 13 residues. The chain couples TRBV6-1 to TRBJ1-1; tentatively, D is TRBD1 (6 bases). Sequencing was performed on CD4+ or CD8+ T cells sorted from blood, taken in a trial of the OX40 agonist ivuxolimab. This receptor was identified in an adult with an advanced solid tumor such as melanoma, head and neck, liver or kidney cancer. CDR3 region: CASLVSGGAWAFF. The CDR3 bases are TGTGCCAGCCTGGTCAGCGGGGGGGCCTGGGCTTTCTTT.